Given below is one T cell receptor (beta chain) in context. The antigen remains undetermined. V dropped 1 base and J dropped 10 bases, with 6 bases sitting between them. Per the germline V gene, CDR1 is SGHTS and CDR2 is YDEGEE. The CDR3 sequence is 11 residues long. This sample is drawn from a study of cytomegalovirus exposure and HLA in healthy donors. Overall study findings and caveats: Associated with HLA alleles at 0.05 false discovery rate in a later analysis were fewer than 20,000 TCR beta sequences. TRBV6-2, TRBV6-3 and other indistinguishable V segments were excluded.

PCR involved 60 Vbeta and 13 Jbeta primers. Profiled with immunoSEQ multiplex PCR; TCRdb holds only in-frame clones, not every one. There are about 130,000 clones in the sample; 60% to 75% occur only once, and around 4% lies in the top ten. The specimen was PBMCs. The clonotype comes from a woman aged 50 to 60 in good health and CMV-seropositive. The J gene is TRBJ2-1, the V gene TRBV5-8; D perhaps matches TRBD2 (5 bases). The CDR3 bases are TGTGCCAGCAGCTTGCCGGGGGAGCAGTTCTTC. It specifies CASSLPGEQFF.